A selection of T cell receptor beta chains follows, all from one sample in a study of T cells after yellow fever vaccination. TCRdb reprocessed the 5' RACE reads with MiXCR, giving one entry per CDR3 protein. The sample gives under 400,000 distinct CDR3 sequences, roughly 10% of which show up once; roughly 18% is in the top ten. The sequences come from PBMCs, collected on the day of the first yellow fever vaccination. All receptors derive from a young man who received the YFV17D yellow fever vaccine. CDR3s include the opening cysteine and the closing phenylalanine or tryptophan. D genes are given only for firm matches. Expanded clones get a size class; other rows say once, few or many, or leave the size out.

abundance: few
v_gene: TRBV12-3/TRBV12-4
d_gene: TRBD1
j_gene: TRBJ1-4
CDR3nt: TGTGCCAGCAGTCCCTCGACAGGGCGAAATGAAAAACTGTTTTTT
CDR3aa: CASSPSTGRNEKLFF

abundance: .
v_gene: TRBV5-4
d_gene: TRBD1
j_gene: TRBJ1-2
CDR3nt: TGTGCCAGCAGCTTGGAATTTGGGACAGGCAAAAAGTACACCTTC
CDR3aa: CASSLEFGTGKKYTF

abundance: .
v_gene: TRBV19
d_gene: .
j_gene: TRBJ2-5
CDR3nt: TGTGCCAGTACCGCCGGGACCGTAAAAGAGACCCAGTACTTC
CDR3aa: CASTAGTVKETQYF

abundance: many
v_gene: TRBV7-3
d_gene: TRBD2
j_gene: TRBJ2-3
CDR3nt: TGTGCCAGCAGCTTATACCCTAGCGGCGGCACAGATACGCAGTATTTT
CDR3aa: CASSLYPSGGTDTQYF

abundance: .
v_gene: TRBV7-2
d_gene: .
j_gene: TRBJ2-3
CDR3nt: TGTGCCAGCAGCTTCCCCCGGAGCGGACTACGCACAGATACGCAGTATTTT
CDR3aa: CASSFPRSGLRTDTQYF

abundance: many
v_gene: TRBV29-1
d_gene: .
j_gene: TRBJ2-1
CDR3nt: TGCAGCGTCGGACCTGTAGGGCAGCAGTTCTTC
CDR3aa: CSVGPVGQQFF

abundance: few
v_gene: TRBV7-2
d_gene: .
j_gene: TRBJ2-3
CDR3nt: TGTGCCAGCAGCTCATACTTCACAGATACGCAGTATTTT
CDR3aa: CASSSYFTDTQYF

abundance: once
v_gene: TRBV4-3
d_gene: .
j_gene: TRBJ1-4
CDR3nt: TGCGCCAGCAGCCGACTGGGTGCAACTAATGAAAAACTGTTTTTT
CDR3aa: CASSRLGATNEKLFF

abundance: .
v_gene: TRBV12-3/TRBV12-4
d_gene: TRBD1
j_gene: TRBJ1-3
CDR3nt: TGTGCCAGCACCGGACAGGTAGAAAACACCATATATTTT
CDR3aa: CASTGQVENTIYF

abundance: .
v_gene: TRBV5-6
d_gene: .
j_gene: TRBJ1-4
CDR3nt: TGTGCCAGCAGCCGGAGGACAACTAATGAAAAACTGTTTTTT
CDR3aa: CASSRRTTNEKLFF

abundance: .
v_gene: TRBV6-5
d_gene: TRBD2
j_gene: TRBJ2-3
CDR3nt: TGTGCCAGCAGTTATGATGGCGGGGGGAATACAGATACGCAGTATTTT
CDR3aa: CASSYDGGGNTDTQYF

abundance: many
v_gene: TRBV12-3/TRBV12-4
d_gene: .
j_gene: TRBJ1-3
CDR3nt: TGTGCCAGCAGTTACAGAAGATACTCTGGAAACACCATATATTTT
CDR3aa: CASSYRRYSGNTIYF

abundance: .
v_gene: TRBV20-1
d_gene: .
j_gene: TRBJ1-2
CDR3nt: TGCAGTGCTAGAGCCAGGCACAGTCTATATGGCTACACCTTC
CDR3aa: CSARARHSLYGYTF

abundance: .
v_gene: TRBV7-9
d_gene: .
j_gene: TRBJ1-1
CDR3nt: TGTGCCAGCAGCTTACAGGGAAGGTTGAACACTGAAGCTTTCTTT
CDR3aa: CASSLQGRLNTEAFF

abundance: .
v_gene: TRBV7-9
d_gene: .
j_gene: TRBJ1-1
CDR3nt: TGTGCCAGCAGAGCGGGCCCTCGTGAAGCTTTCTTT
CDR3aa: CASRAGPREAFF

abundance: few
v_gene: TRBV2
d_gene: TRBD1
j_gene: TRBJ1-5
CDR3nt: TGTGCCAGCAGGGGGACAGGGGGCGAGAATCAGCCCCAGCATTTT
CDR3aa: CASRGTGGENQPQHF

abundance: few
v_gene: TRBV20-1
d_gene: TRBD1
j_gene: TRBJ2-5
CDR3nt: TGCAGTGCTAGACCGGGACAGTCCAAGGTGGAGACCCAGTACTTC
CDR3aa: CSARPGQSKVETQYF

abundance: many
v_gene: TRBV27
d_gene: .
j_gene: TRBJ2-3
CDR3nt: TGTGCCAGCAGTTTGGTCAGCACAGATACGCAGTATTTT
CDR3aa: CASSLVSTDTQYF

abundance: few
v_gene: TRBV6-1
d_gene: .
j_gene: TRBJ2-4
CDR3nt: TGTGCCAGCAGTGAAGGGACGGACTTCCTAGCCAAAAACATTCAGTACTTC
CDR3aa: CASSEGTDFLAKNIQYF

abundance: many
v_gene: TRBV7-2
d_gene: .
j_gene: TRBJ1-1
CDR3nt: TGTGCCAGCAGCCGACAGGAGAACACTGAAGCTTTCTTT
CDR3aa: CASSRQENTEAFF